Given below is one T cell receptor (beta chain) in context. Its binding antigen is unknown. No much larger clone is present one base from it, and per-base qualities are unavailable. The entry originates in a study of cytomegalovirus exposure and HLA in healthy donors (dated by TCRdb to about 2017). Regarding the research as a whole: According to an earlier analysis of 450 to 650 of the donors, 150 million to 200 million T cells yielded roughly 110 million unique TCR beta sequences and approximately 280 Gb of sequence data. About 330 gigabases of sequencing data and 75 million to 85 million unique TCR sequences made up an early release that covered 500 to 700 HLA-typed donors. Of the roughly 400 genotyped donors, around 81% fell in the genetic ancestry cluster associated with self-reported Caucasian donors. The study aimed to test whether cataloging public T cell receptors could reveal signatures of past pathogen exposure. Using immunosequencing, the study profiled T cell repertoires from around 670 subjects and related those repertoires to cytomegalovirus serostatus. In addition to the first cohort of 666 subjects, a separate validation cohort of 120 different subjects was used. The study combined high-throughput TCR immunosequencing, statistical association of individual TCRs with disease status, and machine learning to predict cytomegalovirus infection status. To study patterns of TCR occurrence, a later analysis re-analyzed previously published TCR beta repertoires from just over 650 donors and added high-resolution HLA genotyping. The later analysis used no new phenotypic data to find candidate immune exposures, relying instead on TCR beta sequences and their occurrence across donors. An earlier analysis of more than 450 of the donors used high-throughput TCR beta sequencing to judge whether each TCR beta V gene segment behaved as functional or pseudogenic. Donor age, sex, ethnicity and CMV serostatus were compiled alongside the repertoire data. In a later genetic analysis, genome-wide SNP genotypes for about three fifths of the 666 donors were used, and that subset was treated as a discovery cohort. Every repertoire in the discovery cohort had been generated on one and the same sequencing platform. HLA typing covered class I and class II loci at four-digit resolution. The number of typed donors differed by locus: roughly 620-630 for A, B, C, DRB1 and DQB1; roughly 510 for DQA1; approximately 610 for DPA1; and 400 to 480 for DPB1. Because of strong linkage in the cohort, roughly five DR-DQ haplotypes were treated as single units for association and clustering. Among about 400 genotyped donors of the cohort, an average of around 240,000 unique TCR beta nucleotide sequences was sequenced per donor, of which roughly 17% were non-productive.

Study-level results and caveats: For the cohort, immune exposure information was limited to CMV serostatus. Strong co-occurrence of HLA alleles, especially DR and DQ, made assigning TCR associations to individual alleles difficult. Only TCR beta chains were sequenced in this cohort, and the absence of alpha or paired-chain data limited detectable features. Three of the identified cytomegalovirus-associated TCR beta chains were confirmed in vitro to be specific for cytomegalovirus antigens. In a later genetic analysis, a missense DCLRE1C variant was associated with V-gene and J-gene trimming of TCR beta chains, and the association was replicated in an independent cohort. Some IMGT-functional V segments, including TRBV6-2 and TRBV6-3, could not be told apart with the 87-base-pair reads, so those segments were excluded. It was suggested by the authors that the approach could potentially be generalized to other disease states and immunological phenotypes. A later analysis found that HLA-associated TCR beta chains were more clonally expanded and had lower generation probabilities than equally common non-associated chains. A later genetic analysis reported fewer N-insertions in productive TCRs among donors in an Asian-associated ancestry cluster than the approximately 700-donor mean. Most TCR sequences were seen in very few donors, while some public TCRs were found in many individuals. Several of the top co-occurrence clusters appeared to be linked to parvovirus B19, influenza, CMV and Epstein-Barr virus, according to a later analysis. In an earlier analysis of roughly 500 of the donors, most TCR beta V segments appeared in productive rearrangements about 87% or about 30% of the time, broadly matching IMGT annotations. The classifier was reported to diagnose cytomegalovirus status with high specificity and sensitivity in both the original and validation cohorts. A later analysis associated 17,000 or so TCR beta sequences with specific HLA alleles at a false discovery rate of 0.05. Because counts were too low, roughly 17 rarely observed V segments, including chromosome 9 orphons, were left out of the earlier analysis of approximately 500 of the donors. In a later analysis, TCR association rates were found to vary across HLA loci, with the most associated TCRs seen for DRB1 alleles and the fewest for HLA-C alleles. A later analysis found that most CMV-associated TCR beta chains appeared HLA-restricted, with HLA associations seemingly driven largely by CMV exposure. Sequencing depth was assumed to be roughly uniform across donors in the presence/absence analyses, though that assumption may not hold. A group of highly shared sequence variants was considered likely to be a technical artifact of the sequencing pipeline. A total of around 150 TCR beta chains were listed by the study as associated with cytomegalovirus. Linkage disequilibrium might explain the correlated functional status among segregating V segments, but an unknown experimental factor could not be excluded. Because HLA typing was missing for some donors at each locus, association tests included only the typed subset. A further reported finding was that TCR beta sequences accurately predicted the HLA-A and HLA-B alleles for most subjects in the first cohort.

In total, more than 500 healthy bone marrow donors made up the cohort. At the time of sampling, all cohort members were nominally healthy, though unrecorded immune exposures were likely present. The donor was CMV seronegative and belonged to the group of around 400 seronegative cohort members. Every donor gave a peripheral blood sample, and the peripheral blood mononuclear cells from that sample were used for TCR beta sequencing. The Qiagen DNeasy Blood Extraction Kit was used to extract genomic DNA from the blood cell samples. Library method: the immunoSEQ multiplex PCR assay. For the multiplex PCR, a mixture combining 60 forward primers for TCR Vbeta segments and 13 reverse primers for TCR Jbeta segments was used. A multiplex PCR assay on genomic DNA amplified the CDR3 region of rearranged TCR beta genes. On the Illumina HiSeq System, the amplified TCR beta libraries were sequenced as 87-base-pair reads. As for how the authors treated the data: In a later analysis, tens of millions of unique TCR beta chains were counted across the 666 repertoires, and roughly 11 million of these chains were shared by at least two donors. Raw reads were error-corrected and collapsed into unique sequences with a nearest-neighbor algorithm that merged closely related sequences to remove PCR and sequencing errors. CDR3 sequences were aligned to IMGT reference sequences to assign V, D and J gene segments. For a sequence to be retained, a match of at least six nucleotides was required to both a V gene segment and a J gene segment. Rearrangements were called productive when the CDR3 lacked stop codons and stayed in frame with V and J; all others were non-productive. CDR3 was defined according to IMGT convention as the region running from the second conserved V-encoded cysteine to the conserved J-encoded phenylalanine. The earlier analysis of a few hundred of the donors excluded sequences that lacked an unambiguous match to a single V gene segment. An earlier analysis of 550 to 650 of the donors classified V segments as functional when productive rearrangements were above 56.7% and as segregating when the standard deviation between donors was above 5%. A statistical classification framework was built to diagnose cytomegalovirus status from the catalog of TCR beta chain sequences. In a later analysis, TCR nucleotide sequences were compared against IMGT/GENE-DB human TR gene sequences so that V and J genes could be assigned. A later analysis assigned CDR3 sequences and most-parsimonious VDJ recombination scenarios with the TCRdist pipeline. In a later analysis, each TCR beta chain was defined by its CDR3 amino acid sequence together with its V-gene family, and reads lacking a unique V-gene family were excluded. As a way to deal with suspected cross-contamination and a sequencing artifact, a later analysis dropped hundreds of nucleotide sequences that were highly shared and had low generation probability. A later analysis calculated a clonal expansion index for each public chain from normalized within-repertoire ranks of inferred template counts. A later analysis computed generation probabilities with a VDJ recombination model fitted to out-of-frame rearrangements, and checked the results against IGoR. In a later analysis, hypergeometric tests were used to score TCR-TCR, TCR-HLA and TCR-CMV co-occurrence, with a repertoire-size bias correction applied to TCR pairs. False discovery rates were estimated in a later analysis by permuting HLA or CMV assignments 20 times. In a later analysis, co-occurring TCRs were grouped using DBSCAN, with TCRdist sequence similarity added in when clustering inside HLA-allele-positive subsets. Repertoires with fewer than 30,000 or more than 120,000 public chains, plus five repertoires with anomalous nucleotide sharing, were excluded from co-occurrence clustering. TCRdb holds this immuneACCESS table with in-frame rearrangements only. Some clones are missing; in checked studies, unresolved V genes explain under half, and the rest has no known cause. V and J calls and clone size are those listed in that table; D and trimming were worked out from the DNA. In this sample the table shows 110,000 to 150,000 clones, approximately 70% of which occur a single time. The ten largest clones capture 1.6% of the sample.

V and J lose 2 bases and 1 base, and a span of 7 bases separates them. CDR1 and CDR2, looked up from the germline V gene (reference sequence), are SGHNT and YYREEE. The CDR3 runs 13 residues from the cysteine to the phenylalanine. Only CDR3 DNA is held: 39 bases, read in frame from base 1. The V and J genes are TRBV5-4 and TRBJ2-7; no D gene call is confident. Source material: PBMCs. This receptor was obtained from a woman in her twenties or thirties in good health and CMV-seronegative. The DNA sequence reads TGTGCCAGCAGCTTACAAAATTCCTACGAGCAGTACTTC. It translates to CASSLQNSYEQYF. When the CDR3 is completed using the reference TRBV5-4 and TRBJ2-7 genes on either side, the full variable domain is ETGVTQSPTHLIKTRGQQVTLRCSSQSGHNTVSWYQQALGQGPQFIFQYYREEENGRGNFPPRFSGLQFPNYSSELNVNALELDDSALYLCASSLQNSYEQYFGPGTRLTVT.